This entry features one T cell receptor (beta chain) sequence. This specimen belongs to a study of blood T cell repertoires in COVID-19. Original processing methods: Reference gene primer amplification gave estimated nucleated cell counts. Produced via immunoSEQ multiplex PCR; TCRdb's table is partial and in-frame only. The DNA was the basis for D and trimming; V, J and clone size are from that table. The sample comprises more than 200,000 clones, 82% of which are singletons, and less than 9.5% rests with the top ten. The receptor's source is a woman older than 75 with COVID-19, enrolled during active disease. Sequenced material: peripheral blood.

CDR3 residues: CASSSQTGLYGYTF. For the CDR3, the DNA is TGTGCCAGCAGCTCCCAGACAGGGCTCTATGGCTACACCTTC. V gene TRBV5-4 combines with J gene TRBJ1-2; 7 nucleotides match TRBD1. V was pared by 3 bases and J by 4 bases, with 6 bases of the junction left unmatched. Germline CDR1 SGHNT, CDR2 YYREEE (reference sequence). The CDR3 runs 14 residues.